A selection of T cell receptor beta chains follows, all from one sample in a study of response to subunit inactivated influenza vaccine. TCRdb ran MiXCR on the RT-PCR reads and lists one entry per CDR3 protein. The sample contains about 570,000 distinct CDR3 sequences, 12% of which appear only once. The sequencing here drew on PBMCs from blood, taken on the day of vaccination. The origin of the receptors is a man aged 50 to 60 who received an inactivated influenza vaccine. Each CDR3 is given with its conserved first and last residue. D genes are given only for firm matches. Size is omitted from some rows. Given values are once, few, many or a class for expanded clones.

TGCAGTGCTAGAGACTCAGCGGGGGTAGGATACTTC | CSARDSAGVGYF | TRBV20-1 | few | TRBJ2-4 | TRBD2
TGCGCCAGCAGCTTGGCCGGCCAGAGGGGAGACATTCAGTACTTC | CASSLAGQRGDIQYF | TRBV5-1 | NA | TRBJ2-4 | NA
TGTGCCAGCAGGGGACCGGGCTATGGCTACACCTTC | CASRGPGYGYTF | TRBV25-1 | NA | TRBJ1-2 | NA
TGTGCCAGCAGCCGCCGGGACAGGGGTATCTCCTACAATGAGCAGTTCTTC | CASSRRDRGISYNEQFF | TRBV7-9 | few | TRBJ2-1 | TRBD1
TGTGCCACCAGTGATTTGCAGGGATGGGGAGAGACCCAGTACTTC | CATSDLQGWGETQYF | TRBV24-1 | NA | TRBJ2-5 | NA
TGTGCCAGCAGTGTAGGGGGCCCCGCTAACTATGGCTACACCTTC | CASSVGGPANYGYTF | TRBV28 | NA | TRBJ1-2 | TRBD1
TGTGCCAGCAGTCACAGGGTAAGGACTGAAGCTTTCTTT | CASSHRVRTEAFF | TRBV12-3/TRBV12-4 | few | TRBJ1-1 | NA
TGTGCCAGCAGCCCCCAAGGGGGGAGCACTGAAGCTTTCTTT | CASSPQGGSTEAFF | TRBV3-1 | few | TRBJ1-1 | NA
TGTGCCAGCAGTTTTATTGGGGCTGGGACTCTCTATGTCGGGGAGCTGTTTTTT | CASSFIGAGTLYVGELFF | TRBV27 | few | TRBJ2-2 | NA
TGTGCCAGCAGCTTGGATGTTGGAACCCTCCACTTT | CASSLDVGTLHF | TRBV5-5 | few | TRBJ1-6 | NA
TGTGCCATCTCATCCTCCTACGAGCAGTACTTC | CAISSSYEQYF | TRBV10-3 | few | TRBJ2-7 | NA
TGTGCCAGCACCATCAGAACTGGTAATGAGCAGTTCTTC | CASTIRTGNEQFF | TRBV12-3/TRBV12-4 | NA | TRBJ2-1 | NA
TGTGCCAGCAGCCCCGGGGCCAATAGATTCTACAATGAGCAGTTCTTC | CASSPGANRFYNEQFF | TRBV5-5 | few | TRBJ2-1 | NA
TGTGCCAGCAGTATTACCGGGGCGAACACCGGGGAGCTGTTTTTT | CASSITGANTGELFF | TRBV7-7 | NA | TRBJ2-2 | NA
TGTGCCAGCAGCTTGTTAGGAGATCAGCCCCAGCATTTT | CASSLLGDQPQHF | TRBV5-5 | many | TRBJ1-5 | NA
TGTGCCAGCAGCCTAACAGGGTCTGGGGCCAACGTCCTGACTTTC | CASSLTGSGANVLTF | TRBV7-2 | many | TRBJ2-6 | NA
TGTGCCAGCAGCTTGGAACAGGAGAACACTGAAGCTTTCTTT | CASSLEQENTEAFF | TRBV5-4 | NA | TRBJ1-1 | NA
TGTGCCAGCAGCTTGCAGGGACTAAATGAAAAACTGTTTTTT | CASSLQGLNEKLFF | TRBV7-2 | few | TRBJ1-4 | NA
TGCAGCGTTAATTCGATCTCTGGGGCCAACGTCCTGACTTTC | CSVNSISGANVLTF | TRBV29-1 | few | TRBJ2-6 | NA
TGTGCCAGCAGTTCGGACAGGGAAGGAAAGACCCAGTACTTC | CASSSDREGKTQYF | TRBV12-3/TRBV12-4 | few | TRBJ2-5 | TRBD1
TGCAGTGCTAGAGTAGGACTAGCGGGACTGCTTTACAGTTACGAGCAGTACTTC | CSARVGLAGLLYSYEQYF | TRBV20-1 | NA | TRBJ2-7 | TRBD2
TGTGCCAGCAGCGTAGATGAACTAGCGGGTCCGCTACCCACAGATACGCAGTATTTT | CASSVDELAGPLPTDTQYF | TRBV9 | few | TRBJ2-3 | TRBD2
TGCGCCAGCAGCTTGGGTTCTAGCGGCTACTCCTACGAGCAGTACTTC | CASSLGSSGYSYEQYF | TRBV5-1 | NA | TRBJ2-7 | TRBD2
TGTGCCAGCAGCCAATCAAAGGGGACAGGCTACGAGCAGTACTTC | CASSQSKGTGYEQYF | TRBV4-2 | few | TRBJ2-7 | TRBD1
TGTGCCAGCGGCGGAAGTGAGCAGTTCTTC | CASGGSEQFF | TRBV12-3/TRBV12-4 | many | TRBJ2-1 | NA
TGTGCCAGTAGTTCGGGGACTAGCGGAAGCTCCTACGAGCAGTACTTC | CASSSGTSGSSYEQYF | TRBV19 | few | TRBJ2-7 | TRBD2
TGTGCCAGCAGCTCCCGACAGTCCCCTGGAAACACCATATATTTT | CASSSRQSPGNTIYF | TRBV9 | few | TRBJ1-3 | NA
TGTGCCAGCCCTGCCCGGACTAGCGGGAGGGAGACGCAGTATTTT | CASPARTSGRETQYF | TRBV6-2/TRBV6-3 | NA | TRBJ2-3 | TRBD2
TGCGCCAGCAGCTTGGCTGCTAGCGGGACACAAGAGACCCAGTACTTC | CASSLAASGTQETQYF | TRBV5-1 | NA | TRBJ2-5 | TRBD2
TGCAGTCCCGTAGGGGTTCGGCAGTACTTC | CSPVGVRQYF | TRBV20-1 | NA | TRBJ2-7 | NA
TGTGCCTGGAGTGTTGGGGAGACCCAGTACTTC | CAWSVGETQYF | TRBV30 | NA | TRBJ2-5 | NA
TGTGCCAGCAGCTTTGGGACAGGGGAAGGAAACGAGCAGTACTTC | CASSFGTGEGNEQYF | TRBV5-5 | NA | TRBJ2-7 | TRBD1